The sequence of this TCR beta chain was determined in a study of blood T cell repertoires in COVID-19. Study-wide context: Researchers got acute and convalescent COVID-19 samples from the United States, Italy and Spain.

Trimming removed 4 bases from V and 10 bases from J; junction bases left unmatched: 7. The CDR3 runs 13 residues. Under the authors' procedure: Cell counts per sample came from amplifying reference gene primers. Method: immunoSEQ multiplex PCR; TCRdb's copy keeps in-frame clones and lacks some. D and trimming were read from the DNA, whereas the V and J calls and clone size are those reported in that table. The sample lists 300,000 to 350,000 clones, about nine tenths seen once, with just over 9.5% in the top ten. Seattle researchers signed up patients amid active infection and tracked them longitudinally.

The chain has TRBV12-3 or TRBV12-4 and TRBJ2-1, with 7 bases that match TRBD2. Sequencing input: peripheral blood. This sequence was found in a man aged 25 to 40 with COVID-19, enrolled during active disease. CDR3 loop: CASSWARAGEQFF. As DNA, the CDR3 is TGTGCCAGCAGTTGGGCCCGAGCGGGGGAGCAGTTCTTC.